This T cell receptor (beta chain) was obtained from a study of blood T cell repertoires in COVID-19. On the study more broadly: In each case, the material was cDNA or gDNA derived from T cells, B-cell-depleted T cells, or PBMCs.

Here immunoSEQ multiplex PCR was the method, and the copy in TCRdb shows in-frame clones only, minus some. The table has about 480,000 clones, more than 75% seen once. V was clipped by 5 bases and J by 0 bases, with 5 bases between them. The CDR3 loop spans 13 amino acids. Clinical histories supplied by participants themselves formed the basis of cohort assignment. Two negative PCRs, clearance, or symptom resolution had been documented for recovered Cohort 3 donors. This clone was seen once. This sequence was found in a woman in her thirties or forties who had recovered from COVID-19. The sample consisted of PBMCs or T cells enriched from blood (not recorded which). J is TRBJ1-3 and V is TRBV12-3 or TRBV12-4; no reliable D call. The CDR3 nucleotides read TGTGCCAGCAGTGCCTACTCTGGAAACACCATATATTTT. It translates to CASSAYSGNTIYF.